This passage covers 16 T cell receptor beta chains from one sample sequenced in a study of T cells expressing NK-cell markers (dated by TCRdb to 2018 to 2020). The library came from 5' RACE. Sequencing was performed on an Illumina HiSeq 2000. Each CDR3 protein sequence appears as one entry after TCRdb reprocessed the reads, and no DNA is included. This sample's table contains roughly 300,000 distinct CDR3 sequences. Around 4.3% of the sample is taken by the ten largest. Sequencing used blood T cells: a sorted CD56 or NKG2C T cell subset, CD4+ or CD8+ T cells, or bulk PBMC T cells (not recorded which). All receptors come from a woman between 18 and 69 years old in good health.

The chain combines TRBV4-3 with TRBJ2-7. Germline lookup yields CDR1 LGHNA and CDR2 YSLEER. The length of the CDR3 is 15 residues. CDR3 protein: CASSEGHLTSYEQYF.

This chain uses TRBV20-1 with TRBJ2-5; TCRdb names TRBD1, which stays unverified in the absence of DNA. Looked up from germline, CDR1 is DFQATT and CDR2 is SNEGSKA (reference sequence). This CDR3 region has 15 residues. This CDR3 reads CSARPKTPLGETQYF.

CDR3 region: CSAPRVNYGYTF. The V gene is TRBV20-1, the J gene TRBJ1-2; the D gene TCRdb calls, TRBD1, cannot be checked with no DNA. This CDR3 has 12 residues. Germline CDR1 is DFQATT and CDR2 is SNEGSKA (reference sequence).

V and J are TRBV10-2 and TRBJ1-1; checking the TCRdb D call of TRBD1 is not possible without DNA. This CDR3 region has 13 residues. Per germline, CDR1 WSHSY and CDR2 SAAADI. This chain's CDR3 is CASSEGGNTEAFF.

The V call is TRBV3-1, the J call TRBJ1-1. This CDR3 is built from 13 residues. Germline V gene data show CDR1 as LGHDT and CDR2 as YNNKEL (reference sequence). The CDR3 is CASSQDHNTEAFF.

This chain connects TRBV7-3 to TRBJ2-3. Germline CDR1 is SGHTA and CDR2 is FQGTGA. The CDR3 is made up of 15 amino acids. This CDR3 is CASSMTGPSTDTQYF.

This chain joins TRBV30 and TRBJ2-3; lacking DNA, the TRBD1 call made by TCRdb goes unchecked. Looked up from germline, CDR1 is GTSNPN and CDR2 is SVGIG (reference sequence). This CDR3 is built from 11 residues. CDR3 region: CAWKGQGAQYF.

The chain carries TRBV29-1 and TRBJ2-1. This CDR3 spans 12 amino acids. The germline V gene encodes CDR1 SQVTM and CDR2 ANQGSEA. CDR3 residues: CSVDYVQNEQFF.

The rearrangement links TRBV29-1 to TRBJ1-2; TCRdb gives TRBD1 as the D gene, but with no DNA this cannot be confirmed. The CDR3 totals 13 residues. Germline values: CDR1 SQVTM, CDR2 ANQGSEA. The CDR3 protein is CSVDNRANYGYTF.

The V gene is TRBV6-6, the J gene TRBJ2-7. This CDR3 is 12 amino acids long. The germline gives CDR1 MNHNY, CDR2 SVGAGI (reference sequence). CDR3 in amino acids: CASSDGTYEQYF.

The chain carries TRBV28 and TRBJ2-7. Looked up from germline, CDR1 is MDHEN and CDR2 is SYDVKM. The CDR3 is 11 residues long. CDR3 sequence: CASSRDHEQYF.

CDR3 sequence reads: CASRTGTGVQETQYF. V usage is TRBV5-5 and J usage is TRBJ2-5; the TRBD1 assignment by TCRdb is unverifiable without DNA. The CDR3 has 15 amino acids. The germline V gene has CDR1 SGHKS and CDR2 YYEKEE (reference sequence).

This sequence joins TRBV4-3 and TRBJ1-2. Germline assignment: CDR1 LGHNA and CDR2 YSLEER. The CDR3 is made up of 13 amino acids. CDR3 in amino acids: CASSQDLNYGYTF.

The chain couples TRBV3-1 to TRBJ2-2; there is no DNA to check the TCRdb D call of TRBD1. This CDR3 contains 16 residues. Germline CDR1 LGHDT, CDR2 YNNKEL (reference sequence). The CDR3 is CASSQLGPMNTGELFF.

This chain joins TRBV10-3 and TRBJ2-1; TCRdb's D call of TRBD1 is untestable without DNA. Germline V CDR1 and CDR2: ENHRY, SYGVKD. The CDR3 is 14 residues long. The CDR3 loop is CAIRRQGESLEQFF.

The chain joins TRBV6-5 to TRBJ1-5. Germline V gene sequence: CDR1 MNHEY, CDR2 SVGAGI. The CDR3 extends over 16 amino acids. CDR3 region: CASSYSPGDSNQPQHF.